The 14 T cell receptor beta chains below were found in one sample sequenced in a study of T cell changes during pregnancy in multiple sclerosis (dated by TCRdb to about 2019). The receptor library was made with the immunoSEQ multiplex PCR assay. TCRdb mirrors the immuneACCESS table, restricted to in-frame sequences. Some clones are absent from its copies; in checked studies, under half trace to an unresolved V gene, and the reason for the others is unknown. The sample includes under 130,000 clones, with about nine tenths observed a single time. Of the sample, 3% to 3.5% falls within the top ten clones. The source was peripheral blood, collected after pregnancy. These receptors were collected from a female donor with multiple sclerosis, enrolled in a pregnancy study.

The chain employs TRBV6-5 and TRBJ1-3; D not certain. Deletions cut 8 bases from V and 0 bases from J, with 8 bases between. The CDR3 has 13 residues. The germline V gene encodes CDR1 MNHEY and CDR2 SVGAGI. The CDR3 is CASEPSSGNTIYF. The CDR3 DNA follows: TGTGCCAGCGAACCTAGCTCTGGAAACACCATATATTTT.

V is TRBV4-1 and J is TRBJ1-2; no firm D call. Looked up from germline, CDR1 is MGHRA and CDR2 is YSYEKL. This CDR3 contains 13 residues. V lost 0 bases and J 4 bases, leaving 6 bases between the germline ends. For the CDR3, the DNA is TGCGCCAGCAGCCAAGAGCCAGGCTATGGCTACACCTTC. Translating it yields CASSQEPGYGYTF.

V and J are TRBV5-6 and TRBJ2-3; TRBD2 might be the D (6 bases). This CDR3 has 16 amino acids. Trimming removed 1 base from V and 0 bases from J, with 12 bases in between. Germline V gene lookup returns CDR1 SGHDT and CDR2 YYEEEE. The CDR3 sequence is CASSLQRGISTDTQYF. The CDR3 nucleotides read TGTGCCAGCAGCTTGCAACGGGGGATTAGCACAGATACGCAGTATTTT. The full variable domain, with the rest looked up from reference TRBV5-6 and TRBJ2-3, is DAGVTQSPTHLIKTRGQQVTLRCSPKSGHDTVSWYQQALGQGPQFIFQYYEEEERQRGNFPDRFSGHQFPNYSSELNVNALLLGDSALYLCASSLQRGISTDTQYFGPGTRLTVL.

V usage is TRBV14 and J usage is TRBJ2-7; 10 nucleotides match TRBD1. CDR3 size: 15 residues. Germline loops: CDR1 SGHDN, CDR2 FVKESK. The V and J ends lost 4 bases and 5 bases, in that order; junction bases with no gene match: 8. The CDR3 sequence is CASSPTGGASHEQYF. The CDR3 DNA reads as TGTGCCAGCAGCCCGACAGGGGGCGCGTCCCACGAGCAGTACTTC.

This chain joins TRBV6-4 and TRBJ2-1; perhaps TRBD1 as D (6 bases). The V gene's germline CDR1 is MRHNA and CDR2 SNTAGT. The CDR3 has 13 residues. The V end was cut by 6 bases, the J end by 8 bases, with 14 bases between. The CDR3 is CASSQTQGYEQFF. DNA of the CDR3: TGTGCCAGCAGCCAAACACAGGGATATGAGCAGTTCTTC.

The chain employs TRBV20-1 and TRBJ1-1; no firm D call. Looked up from germline, CDR1 is DFQATT and CDR2 is SNEGSKA (reference sequence). Trimming removed 6 bases from V and 6 bases from J, with 11 bases in between. The length of the CDR3 is 11 residues. The CDR3 sequence is CSARSPAEAFF. The CDR3 DNA follows: TGCAGTGCGAGAAGTCCAGCTGAAGCTTTCTTT.

The chain uses TRBV19 and TRBJ1-5, with D possibly matching TRBD1 (6 bases). Per the germline V gene, CDR1 is LNHDA and CDR2 is SQIVND (reference sequence). Trimming shortened V by 4 bases and J by 7 bases, and 17 bases separated the two germline ends. The CDR3 consists of 15 residues. As DNA, the CDR3 is TGTGCCAGTAGTAGATACAGGGAAGGAGGCCAGCCCCAGCATTTT. Amino acids: CASSRYREGGQPQHF.

In DNA form, the CDR3 reads TGTGCCAGCAGTCCCCTCGTGGGGCGCGCCAGCTATGGCTACACCTTC. Amino acids: CASSPLVGRASYGYTF. V and J are TRBV27 and TRBJ1-2; TRBD1 might be the D (5 bases). CDR1 is MNHEY and CDR2 is SMNVEV in the germline V gene (reference sequence). V lost 5 bases and J lost 4, with 20 bases in between. This CDR3 is 16 amino acids long.

As for this clone: One junction end disagrees with the germline gene, perhaps due to a read error. The same CDR3 arises from other DNA sequences in this sample as well. The genes are TRBV6-5 and TRBJ2-7, with 7 positions matching TRBD1. Per germline, CDR1 MNHEY and CDR2 SVGAGI. The CDR3 spans 12 residues. CDR3 bases: TGTGCCAGCAGTTACCTAGGGGGCGAGCAGTACTTT. Protein: CASSYLGGEQYF.

This clone has a single count. The V call is TRBV11-2, the J call TRBJ1-6; a weak D match, TRBD1 (5 bases). V was clipped by 1 base and J by 10 bases, with 17 bases between them. From germline, CDR1 is SGHAT and CDR2 FQNNGV. The CDR3 is made up of 16 amino acids. The CDR3 DNA follows: TGTGCCAGCAGCTTAGGTGTCTCAGGGCGCGAATCACCCCTCCACTTT. This encodes CASSLGVSGRESPLHF.

The chain is built from TRBV7-2 and TRBJ2-3; 9 positions agree with TRBD2. This CDR3 comprises 12 residues. Per the germline V gene, CDR1 is SGHTA and CDR2 is FQGNSA. The V and J ends lost 3 bases and 8 bases, in that order; junction bases with no gene match: 0. CDR3 amino acids: CASSLTSGTQYF. CDR3 sequence (DNA): TGTGCCAGCAGCTTGACTAGCGGTACGCAGTATTTT.

The V gene is TRBV18, the J gene TRBJ2-5, with 7 bases lining up with TRBD1. Losses at the gene ends were 3 bases for V and 2 bases for J; bases not matched to a gene: 0. This CDR3 region has 13 residues. CDR1 and CDR2 from the germline V gene are KGHSH and LQKENI. In nucleotides, the CDR3 is TGTGCCAGCTCACCGGACAGGCAAGAGACCCAGTACTTC. This codes for CASSPDRQETQYF.

As DNA, the CDR3 is TGTGCCAGCAGTTCCCTTGGGACTGGGACTGAAGCTTTCTTT. Protein: CASSSLGTGTEAFF. V is TRBV6-5 and J is TRBJ1-1, with a possible D match to TRBD1 (5 bases). Trimming cost V 4 bases and J 5 bases, with 14 bases left between them. This CDR3 has 14 residues. CDR1 and CDR2 from the germline V gene are MNHEY and SVGAGI.

The chain recombines TRBV9 with TRBJ1-1, with D tentatively TRBD1 (5 bases). The V and J ends lost 0 bases and 11 bases respectively, with 17 bases between them. Per the germline V gene, CDR1 is SGDLS and CDR2 is YYNGEE. The CDR3 consists of 14 residues. The CDR3, as DNA: TGTGCCAGCAGCGTAGCTACGGGGGGGGGTTCGGCTTTCTTT. Its translation: CASSVATGGGSAFF.